These T cell receptor beta chains were read from a single sample in a study of cytomegalovirus exposure and HLA in healthy donors. Only in-frame clones appear in the TCRdb table, and some are missing; sequencing was by immunoSEQ multiplex PCR. The sample carries some 99,000 clones, 81% recorded once. Sequencing input: PBMCs. These receptors came from a woman younger than 45 in good health and CMV-seronegative. CDR3s include the opening cysteine and the closing phenylalanine or tryptophan. The order of the fields is V gene, clone size, J gene, CDR3 protein. Only part of the rows carry a size: once, few, many, or a class if the clone is expanded.

TRBV30	NA	TRBJ1-1	CARTTGNLNTEAFF
TRBV11-2	NA	TRBJ1-1	CASSLGHRKNTEAFF
TRBV28	NA	TRBJ1-5	CASSLIQNSNQPQHF
TRBV15	NA	TRBJ2-1	CATSREKQGRGEQFF
TRBV5-1	NA	TRBJ2-3	CASSLGVATDTQYF
TRBV5-6	NA	TRBJ2-3	CASSLFPADTQYF
TRBV10-3	NA	TRBJ2-3	CAISEPIEDTWAGVSTDTQYF
TRBV5-1	once	TRBJ2-5	CASSLLGGLQETQYF
TRBV29-1	NA	TRBJ2-7	CSVYTGSSYEQYF
TRBV6-1	NA	TRBJ2-7	CASSPGTGEQYF